Following are 10 T cell receptor beta chains from one sample sequenced in a study of T cell responses to AZD1222 COVID-19 vaccine. Using immunoSEQ multiplex PCR, the repertoire was profiled, and TCRdb retains in-frame clones only, with some absent. The table has 150,000 to 200,000 clones, about 87% seen once. This specimen consisted of peripheral blood, obtained on day 0 of AZD1222 vaccination. These TCRs come from an adult in good health.

This sequence joins TRBV5-1 and TRBJ1-1, with TRBD1 matching over 7 bases. Germline trimming cut 4 bases from V and 2 bases from J; bases unmatched to any gene: 8. Germline CDR1 is SGHRS and CDR2 is YFSETQ. This CDR3 has 15 amino acids. The DNA for the CDR3 is TGCGCCAGCAGCCCGGGTGGGACAGCTAACACTGAAGCTTTCTTT. Translated: CASSPGGTANTEAFF.

This chain links TRBV7-9 with TRBJ1-5; a weak D match, TRBD1 (6 bases). CDR3 length equals 14 residues. The V gene's germline CDR1 is SEHNR and CDR2 FQNEAQ (reference sequence). The ends were cut back, 5 bases at V and 5 bases at J, with 13 bases in the middle. CDR3 nucleotide sequence: TGTGCCAGCAGCCGTGGACAGCCAGATCAGCCCCAGCATTTT. Amino acids: CASSRGQPDQPQHF.

The chain carries TRBV7-9 and TRBJ1-4; D is unclear. Per the germline V gene, CDR1 is SEHNR and CDR2 is FQNEAQ (reference sequence). The CDR3 covers 15 residues. V was shortened by 5 bases and J by 4 bases, with 14 bases between the two germline ends. The CDR3 DNA sequence: TGTGCCAGCAGCCCTACCTCACTGAGTAATGAAAAACTGTTTTTT. It codes for CASSPTSLSNEKLFF.

This chain joins TRBV10-3 and TRBJ1-2; D is ambiguous. Germline-derived CDR1 and CDR2 are ENHRY and SYGVKD. The V gene lost 6 bases and the J gene lost 4 bases, with 9 bases spanning the gap. CDR3 length equals 12 residues. The DNA for the CDR3 is TGTGCCATCAGCGCAGACTCCTATGGCTACACCTTC. This gives the protein CAISADSYGYTF.

The chain combines TRBV5-5 with TRBJ1-2; no clear D. Trimming cost V 0 bases and J 6 bases, with 9 bases left between them. Germline CDR1 reads SGHKS; CDR2 reads YYEKEE (reference sequence). The CDR3 loop spans 13 amino acids. The CDR3 sequence: CASSLVDADGYTF. CDR3 sequence (DNA): TGTGCCAGCAGCTTGGTTGATGCAGATGGCTACACCTTC.

V and J are TRBV12-3 or TRBV12-4 and TRBJ2-1; 9 bases match TRBD1. The CDR3 length is 13 residues. Trimming took 4 bases from V and 8 from J; bases not matched to a gene: 3. The CDR3 DNA is TGTGCCAGCAGTTGGACAGGGGTCGATGAGCAGTTCTTC. Protein: CASSWTGVDEQFF.

The CDR3 spells CASRKASGGNTIYF. The DNA of the CDR3 is TGTGCCAGCAGGAAGGCCTCAGGTGGAAACACCATATATTTT. The V gene is TRBV6-5, the J gene TRBJ1-3; D is unresolved. Trimming took off 6 bases at V and 3 bases at J, with 12 bases between the two ends. Germline V CDR1 and CDR2: MNHEY, SVGAGI. The CDR3 totals 14 residues.

The CDR3: CASHEGQGAYNSPLHF. CDR3 sequence (DNA): TGTGCCAGCCACGAAGGACAGGGGGCCTATAATTCACCCCTCCACTTT. The rearrangement links TRBV19 to TRBJ1-6, with 10 bases lining up with TRBD1. Looked up from germline, CDR1 is LNHDA and CDR2 is SQIVND (reference sequence). The trim removed 9 bases at V and 2 bases at J, leaving 7 bases unmatched. CDR3 length: 16 amino acids.

J is TRBJ1-6 and V is TRBV5-1; tentatively, D is TRBD1 (5 bases). Trimming took off 1 base at V and 2 bases at J, with 7 bases between the two ends. Germline V gene lookup returns CDR1 SGHRS and CDR2 YFSETQ. CDR3 length equals 15 residues. CDR3 DNA: TGCGCCAGCAGCTTGTCGGGGCCCTATAATTCACCCCTCCACTTT. Protein product: CASSLSGPYNSPLHF.

The chain has TRBV6-6 and TRBJ2-5; 15 nucleotides line up with TRBD2. Losses at the gene ends were 5 bases for V and 3 bases for J; bases not matched to a gene: 10. Germline V lookup: CDR1 MNHNY, CDR2 SVGAGI (reference sequence). CDR3 length: 18 residues. The CDR3 reads CASSPRTSGGALKETQYF. CDR3 sequence (DNA): TGTGCCAGCAGTCCCCGGACTAGCGGGGGGGCGTTGAAAGAGACCCAGTACTTC.